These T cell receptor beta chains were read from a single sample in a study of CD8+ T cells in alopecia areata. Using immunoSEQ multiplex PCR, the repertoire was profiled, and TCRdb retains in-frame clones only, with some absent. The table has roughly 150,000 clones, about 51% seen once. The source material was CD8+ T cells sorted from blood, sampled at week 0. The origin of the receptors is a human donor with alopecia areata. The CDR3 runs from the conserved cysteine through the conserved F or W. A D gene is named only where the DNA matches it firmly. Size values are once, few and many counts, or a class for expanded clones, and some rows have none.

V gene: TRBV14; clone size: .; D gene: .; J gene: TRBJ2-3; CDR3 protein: CASSQDSWADTQYF; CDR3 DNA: TGTGCCAGCAGCCAAGATAGTTGGGCAGATACGCAGTATTTT
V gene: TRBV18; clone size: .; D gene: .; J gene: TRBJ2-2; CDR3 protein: CASSPSGTGELFF; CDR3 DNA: TGTGCCAGCTCACCATCCGGGACCGGGGAGCTGTTTTTT
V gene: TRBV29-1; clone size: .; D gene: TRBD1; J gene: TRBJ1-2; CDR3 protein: CSVRTGEDYGYTF; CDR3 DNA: TGCAGCGTTCGGACAGGGGAAGACTATGGCTACACCTTC
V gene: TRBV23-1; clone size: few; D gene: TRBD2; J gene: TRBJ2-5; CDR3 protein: CASRGGLPETQYF; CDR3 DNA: TGCGCCAGCCGGGGAGGGCTACCAGAGACCCAGTACTTC
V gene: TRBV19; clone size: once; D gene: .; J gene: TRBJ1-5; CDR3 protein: CASSMGGGGQPQHF; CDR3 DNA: TGTGCCAGTAGTATGGGGGGCGGTGGTCAGCCCCAGCATTTT
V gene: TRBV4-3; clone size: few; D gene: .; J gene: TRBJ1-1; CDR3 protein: CASSQDLGLEAFF; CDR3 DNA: TGCGCCAGCAGCCAAGATCTGGGCCTCGAAGCTTTCTTT
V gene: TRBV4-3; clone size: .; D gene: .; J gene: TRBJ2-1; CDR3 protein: CASSQDGGVYNEQFF; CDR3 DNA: TGCGCCAGCAGCCAAGATGGGGGAGTCTACAATGAGCAGTTCTTC
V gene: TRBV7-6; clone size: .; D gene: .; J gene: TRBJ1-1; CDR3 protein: CASSLGGEFNTEAFF; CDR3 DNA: TGTGCCAGCAGCCTGGGCGGGGAGTTTAACACTGAAGCTTTCTTT
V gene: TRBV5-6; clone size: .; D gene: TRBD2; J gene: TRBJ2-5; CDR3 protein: CASSLEAGGRGETQYF; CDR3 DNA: TGTGCCAGCAGCTTGGAAGCGGGGGGCCGGGGAGAGACCCAGTACTTC
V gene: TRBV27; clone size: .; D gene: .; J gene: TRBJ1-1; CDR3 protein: CASSLLGVGEAFF; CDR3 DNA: TGTGCCAGCAGTTTATTGGGGGTGGGGGAAGCTTTCTTT
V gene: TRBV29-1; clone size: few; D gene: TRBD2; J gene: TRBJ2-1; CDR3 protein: CSVEDELAGLSSSYNEQFF; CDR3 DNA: TGCAGCGTTGAAGATGAACTAGCGGGGTTATCGAGCTCCTACAATGAGCAGTTCTTC
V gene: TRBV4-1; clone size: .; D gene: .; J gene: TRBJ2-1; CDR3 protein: CASSHPGGGRNEQFF; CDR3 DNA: TGCGCCAGCAGCCATCCTGGGGGGGGGCGGAATGAGCAGTTCTTC
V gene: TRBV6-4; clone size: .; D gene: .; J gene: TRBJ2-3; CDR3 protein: CASSDPGFSDTQYF; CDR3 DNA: TGTGCCAGCAGTGACCCAGGATTTTCGGATACGCAGTATTTT
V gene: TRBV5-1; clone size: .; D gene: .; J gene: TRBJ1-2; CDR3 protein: CASNQGPSTNYGYTF; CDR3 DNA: TGCGCCAGCAACCAGGGGCCTTCGACTAACTATGGCTACACCTTC
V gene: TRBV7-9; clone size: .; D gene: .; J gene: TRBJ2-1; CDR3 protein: CASSLGFNEQFF; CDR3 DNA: TGTGCCAGCAGCTTGGGGTTCAATGAGCAGTTCTTC
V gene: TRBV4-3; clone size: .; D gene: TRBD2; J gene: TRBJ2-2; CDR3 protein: CASSPSGGGIGELFF; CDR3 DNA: TGCGCCAGCAGCCCCAGCGGCGGGGGAATCGGGGAGCTGTTTTTT
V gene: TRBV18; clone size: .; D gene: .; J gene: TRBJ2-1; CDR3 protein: CASSSPGSPHEQFF; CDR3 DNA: TGTGCCAGCTCGTCCCCGGGGAGCCCCCATGAGCAGTTCTTC
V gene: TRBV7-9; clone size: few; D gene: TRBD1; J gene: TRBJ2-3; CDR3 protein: CASSLAQGATDTQYF; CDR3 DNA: TGTGCCAGCAGCTTAGCACAGGGGGCAACAGATACGCAGTATTTT
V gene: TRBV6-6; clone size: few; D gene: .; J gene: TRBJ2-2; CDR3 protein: CASSYANTGELFF; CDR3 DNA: TGTGCCAGCAGTTATGCCAACACCGGGGAGCTGTTTTTT
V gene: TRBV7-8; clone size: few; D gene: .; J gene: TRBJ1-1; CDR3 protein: CAVERDEAFF; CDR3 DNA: TGTGCCGTCGAGAGGGATGAAGCTTTCTTT
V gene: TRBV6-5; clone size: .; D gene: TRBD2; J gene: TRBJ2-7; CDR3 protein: CASSWTSSYEQYF; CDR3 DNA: TGTGCCAGCAGTTGGACTAGCTCCTACGAGCAGTACTTC
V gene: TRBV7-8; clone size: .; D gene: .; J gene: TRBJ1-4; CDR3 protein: CASSLRQEEEKLFF; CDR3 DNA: TGTGCCAGCAGCTTAAGGCAGGAGGAGGAAAAACTGTTTTTT
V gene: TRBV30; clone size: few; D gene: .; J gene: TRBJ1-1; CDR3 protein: CAWSVGRTEAFF; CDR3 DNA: TGTGCCTGGAGTGTAGGTAGAACTGAAGCTTTCTTT
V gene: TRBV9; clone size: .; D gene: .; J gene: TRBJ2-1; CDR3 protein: CASSSGGGALNEQFF; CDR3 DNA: TGTGCCAGCAGCTCAGGTGGGGGGGCCTTGAATGAGCAGTTCTTC
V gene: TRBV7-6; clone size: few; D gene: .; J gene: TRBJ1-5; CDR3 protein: CASSPGAGQPQHF; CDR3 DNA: TGTGCCAGCAGCCCCGGGGCGGGTCAGCCCCAGCATTTT
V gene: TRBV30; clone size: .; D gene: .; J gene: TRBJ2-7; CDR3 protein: CAWSRTSYEQYF; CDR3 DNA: TGTGCCTGGAGTCGTACCTCCTACGAGCAGTACTTC
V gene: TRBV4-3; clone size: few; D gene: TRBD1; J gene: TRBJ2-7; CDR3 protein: CASSQGTGTYEQYF; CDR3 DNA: TGCGCCAGCAGCCAAGGGACAGGGACATACGAGCAGTACTTC
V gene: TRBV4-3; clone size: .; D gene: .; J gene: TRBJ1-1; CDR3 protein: CASSQDGGGTEAFF; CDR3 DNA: TGCGCCAGCAGCCAAGATGGAGGGGGGACTGAAGCTTTCTTT
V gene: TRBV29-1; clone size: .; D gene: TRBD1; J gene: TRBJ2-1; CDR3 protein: CSVVGTGKGDSYNEQFF; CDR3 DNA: TGCAGCGTTGTGGGGACAGGGAAGGGGGATTCCTACAATGAGCAGTTCTTC
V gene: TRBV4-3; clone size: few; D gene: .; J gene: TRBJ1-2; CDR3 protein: CASSQDAGTSYGYTF; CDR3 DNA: TGCGCCAGCAGCCAAGATGCAGGGACTTCCTATGGCTACACCTTC
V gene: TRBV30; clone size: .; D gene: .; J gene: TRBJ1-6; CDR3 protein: CAWSPTHDSFYNSPLHF; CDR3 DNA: TGTGCCTGGAGTCCGACCCACGACAGCTTCTATAATTCACCCCTCCACTTT
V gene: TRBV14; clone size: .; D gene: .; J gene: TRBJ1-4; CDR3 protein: CASSQDFRAAERNEKLFF; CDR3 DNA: TGTGCCAGCAGCCAAGATTTTAGGGCAGCCGAACGTAATGAAAAACTGTTTTTT
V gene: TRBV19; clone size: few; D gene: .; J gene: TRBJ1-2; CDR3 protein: CASSMAQNYGYTF; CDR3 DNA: TGTGCCAGTAGTATGGCACAGAACTATGGCTACACCTTC
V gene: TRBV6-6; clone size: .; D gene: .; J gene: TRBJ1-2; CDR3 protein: CASSWGTDGYTF; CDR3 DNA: TGTGCCAGCAGTTGGGGGACGGATGGCTACACCTTC
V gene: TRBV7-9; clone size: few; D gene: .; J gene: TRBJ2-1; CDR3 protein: CASSLRRDEQFF; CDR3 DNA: TGTGCCAGCAGCTTAAGGAGAGATGAGCAGTTCTTC
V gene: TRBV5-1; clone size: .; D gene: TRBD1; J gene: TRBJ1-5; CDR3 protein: CASSLGTAHNQPQHF; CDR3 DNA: TGCGCCAGCAGCCTGGGGACAGCTCACAATCAGCCCCAGCATTTT
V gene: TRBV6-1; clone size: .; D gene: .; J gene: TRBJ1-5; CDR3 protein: CASSDRWQGQDQPQHF; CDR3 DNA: TGTGCCAGCAGTGACAGGTGGCAGGGGCAGGATCAGCCCCAGCATTTT
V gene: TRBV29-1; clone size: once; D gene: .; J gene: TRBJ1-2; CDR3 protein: CSVEDLHYDRTNYGYTF; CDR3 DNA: TGCAGCGTTGAAGACCTCCACTATGACAGGACTAACTATGGCTACACCTTC
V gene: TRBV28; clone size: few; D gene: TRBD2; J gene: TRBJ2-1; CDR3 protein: CASSDTSGRGNEQFF; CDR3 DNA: TGTGCCAGCAGCGATACTAGCGGGAGAGGCAATGAGCAGTTCTTC
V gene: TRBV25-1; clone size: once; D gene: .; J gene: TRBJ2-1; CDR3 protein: CASSGSDTQYNNEQFF; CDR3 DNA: TGTGCCAGCAGTGGGAGTGACACGCAATATAACAATGAGCAGTTCTTC
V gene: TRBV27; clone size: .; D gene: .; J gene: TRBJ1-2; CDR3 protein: CASSSTDSDYGYTF; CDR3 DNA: TGTGCCAGCAGTTCCACGGACAGTGACTATGGCTACACCTTC
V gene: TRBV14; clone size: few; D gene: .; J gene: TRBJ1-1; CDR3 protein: CASSQDLVSSEAFF; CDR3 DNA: TGTGCCAGCAGCCAAGATTTAGTCAGTAGCGAAGCTTTCTTT
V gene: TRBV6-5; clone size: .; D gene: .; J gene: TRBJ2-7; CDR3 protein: CASSYSNYGDEQYF; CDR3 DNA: TGTGCCAGCAGTTACTCGAACTACGGGGACGAGCAGTACTTC
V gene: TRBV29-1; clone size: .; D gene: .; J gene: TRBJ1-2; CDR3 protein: CSVEGRVYEDGYTF; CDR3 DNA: TGCAGCGTTGAAGGCAGGGTATATGAGGATGGCTACACCTTC
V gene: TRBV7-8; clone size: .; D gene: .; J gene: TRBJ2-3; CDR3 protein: CASTQSGNTDTQYF; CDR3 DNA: TGTGCCAGCACCCAGTCGGGGAACACAGATACGCAGTATTTT
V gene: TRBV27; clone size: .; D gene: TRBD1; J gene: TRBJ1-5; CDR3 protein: CASSSLSGTGTYSNQPQHF; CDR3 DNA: TGTGCCAGCAGTTCCCTATCCGGGACAGGGACTTATAGCAATCAGCCCCAGCATTTT
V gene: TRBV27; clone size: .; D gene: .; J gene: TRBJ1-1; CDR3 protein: CASSLSGRGDTEAFF; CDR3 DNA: TGTGCCAGCAGTTTATCAGGCAGGGGCGACACTGAAGCTTTCTTT
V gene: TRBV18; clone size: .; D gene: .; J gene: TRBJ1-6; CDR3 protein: CASSPSTEDNSPLHF; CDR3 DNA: TGTGCCAGCTCACCCTCGACTGAGGATAATTCACCCCTCCACTTT
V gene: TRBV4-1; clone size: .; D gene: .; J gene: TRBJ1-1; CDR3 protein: CASSQVPRDPEVF; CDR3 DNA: TGCGCCAGCAGCCAAGTACCCCGGGACCCCGAGGTCTTT
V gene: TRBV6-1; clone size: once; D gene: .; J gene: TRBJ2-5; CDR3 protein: CASSEIEGPGSQYF; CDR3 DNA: TGTGCCAGCAGTGAAATAGAGGGACCGGGTTCCCAGTACTTC
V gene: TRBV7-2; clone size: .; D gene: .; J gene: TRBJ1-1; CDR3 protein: CASSFEGTEAFF; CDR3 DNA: TGTGCCAGCAGCTTCGAGGGTACTGAAGCTTTCTTT
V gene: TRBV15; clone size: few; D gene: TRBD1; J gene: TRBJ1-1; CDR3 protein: CATLGTGSTFF; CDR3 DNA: TGTGCCACCCTCGGGACAGGGTCTACTTTCTTT
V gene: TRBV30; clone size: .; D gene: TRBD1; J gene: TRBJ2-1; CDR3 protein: CAWSGTGGLDEQFF; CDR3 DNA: TGTGCCTGGAGTGGGACAGGGGGCCTGGATGAGCAGTTCTTC
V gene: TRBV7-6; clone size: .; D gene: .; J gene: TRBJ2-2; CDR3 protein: CASSLDARESGELFF; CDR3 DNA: TGTGCCAGCAGCTTAGACGCCAGGGAATCCGGGGAGCTGTTTTTT
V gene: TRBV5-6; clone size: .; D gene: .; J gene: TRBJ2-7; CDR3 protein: CASSWMAEIYEQYF; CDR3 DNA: TGTGCCAGCAGCTGGATGGCGGAAATATACGAGCAGTACTTC
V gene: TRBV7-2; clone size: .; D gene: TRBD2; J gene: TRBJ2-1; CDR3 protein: CASSGTSGYNEQFF; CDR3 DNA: TGTGCCAGCAGCGGGACTAGCGGCTACAATGAGCAGTTCTTC
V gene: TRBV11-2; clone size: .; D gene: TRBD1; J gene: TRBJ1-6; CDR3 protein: CASSLDLTSGTGDNSPLHF; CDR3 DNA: TGTGCCAGCAGCTTAGATTTAACGTCGGGGACAGGAGATAATTCACCCCTCCACTTT